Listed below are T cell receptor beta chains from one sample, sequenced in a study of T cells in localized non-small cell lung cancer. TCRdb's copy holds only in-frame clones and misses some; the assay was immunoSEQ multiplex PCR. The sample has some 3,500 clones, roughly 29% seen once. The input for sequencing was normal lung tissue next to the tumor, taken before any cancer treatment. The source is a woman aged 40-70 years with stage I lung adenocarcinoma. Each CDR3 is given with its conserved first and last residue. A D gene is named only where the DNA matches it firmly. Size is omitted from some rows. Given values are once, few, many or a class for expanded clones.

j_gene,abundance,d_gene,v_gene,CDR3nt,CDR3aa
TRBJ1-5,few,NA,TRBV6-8,TGTGCCAGCAGACCCCACGGGGTCGGCAATCAGCCCCAGCATTTT,CASRPHGVGNQPQHF
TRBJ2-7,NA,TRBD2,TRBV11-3,TGTGCCAGCAGCTTCGGGCTAGCGGGATCCTACGAGCAGTACTTC,CASSFGLAGSYEQYF
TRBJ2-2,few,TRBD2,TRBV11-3,TGTGCCAGCAGCTTAAGACTAGCGGGAGGGCTCAGGGAGCTGTTTTTT,CASSLRLAGGLRELFF
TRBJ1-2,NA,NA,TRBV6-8,TGTGCCACCACCCCCGGGAGGGTACATAACTATGGCTACACCTTC,CATTPGRVHNYGYTF
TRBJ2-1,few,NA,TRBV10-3,TGTGCCATCAGTGAGGAGAGTTCCTACAATGAGCAGTTCTTC,CAISEESSYNEQFF
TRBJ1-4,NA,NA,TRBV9,TGTGCCAGCAGCGTCGGAGAAGGGGCCCCAACTAATGAAAAACTGTTTTTT,CASSVGEGAPTNEKLFF
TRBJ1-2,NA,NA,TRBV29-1,TGCAGCGTTGAAGACGAGGAGGGGCTCTATGGCTACACCTTC,CSVEDEEGLYGYTF
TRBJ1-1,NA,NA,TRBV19,TGTGCCAGTATACGGCGGGGTGTGACTGAAGCTTTCTTT,CASIRRGVTEAFF
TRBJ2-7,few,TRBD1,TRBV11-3,TGTGCCAGCAGCTTAGAGACAGGGTTTCACGAGCAGTACTTC,CASSLETGFHEQYF
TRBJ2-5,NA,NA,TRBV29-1,TGCAGCGTTTGGACGTACCAAGAGACCCAGTACTTC,CSVWTYQETQYF
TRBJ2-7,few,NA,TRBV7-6,TGTGCCAGCAGCTTAGAATTTAGCTCCAGTCCCTACGAGCAGTACTTC,CASSLEFSSSPYEQYF
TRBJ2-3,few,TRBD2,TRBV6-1,TGTGCCAGCAGTGAACCACTAGCGGACACAGATACGCAGTATTTT,CASSEPLADTDTQYF
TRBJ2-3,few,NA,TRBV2,TGTGCCAGCAGTACTGGGACAGATACGCAGTATTTT,CASSTGTDTQYF
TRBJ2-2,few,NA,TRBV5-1,TGCGCCAGCAGCTTGGAAGGTATCACCGGGGAGCTGTTTTTT,CASSLEGITGELFF
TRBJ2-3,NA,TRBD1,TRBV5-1,TGCGCCAGCAGCTGGACGACAGGGCGTAGCACAGATACGCAGTATTTT,CASSWTTGRSTDTQYF
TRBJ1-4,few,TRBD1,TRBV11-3,TGTGCCAGCAGCCAGGTTACAGGGGAAGCGGAAAAACTGTTTTTT,CASSQVTGEAEKLFF
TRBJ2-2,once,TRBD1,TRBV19,TGTGCCAGTCATTTCGGGACAGCTCCACGGGAGCTGTTTTTT,CASHFGTAPRELFF
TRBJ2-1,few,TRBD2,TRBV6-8,TGTGCCAGCGAACGACTAGCGGGAGCCTCGGGTGAGCAGTTCTTC,CASERLAGASGEQFF
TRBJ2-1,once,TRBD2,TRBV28,TGTGCCAGCGTACCCGCTCCGGGACTAGCGTCTTTAGAGCAGTTCTTC,CASVPAPGLASLEQFF
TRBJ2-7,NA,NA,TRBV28,TGTGCCAGCACCCGGGGCTTATCGAGCGAGCAGTACTTC,CASTRGLSSEQYF
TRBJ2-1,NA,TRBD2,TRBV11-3,TGTGCCAGCAGCTTAGTAGGGGGTAGCGGGAGACCCTACAATGAGCAGTTCTTC,CASSLVGGSGRPYNEQFF
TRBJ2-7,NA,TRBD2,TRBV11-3,TGTGCCAGCAGCTTAGGGGGTACTAGCGGGAAGGCCTACGAGCAGTACTTC,CASSLGGTSGKAYEQYF
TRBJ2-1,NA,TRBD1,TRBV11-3,TGTGCCAGCAGCGGGACAGGAAGACTCTACAATGAGCAGTTCTTC,CASSGTGRLYNEQFF
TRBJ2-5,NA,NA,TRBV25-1,TGTGCCAGCAGTGTTCCGGGGCTCCCGGAGACCCAGTACTTC,CASSVPGLPETQYF
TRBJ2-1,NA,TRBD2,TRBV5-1,TGCGCCAGCAGCTTGGCCAGACTAGCGGATTACAATGAGCAGTTCTTC,CASSLARLADYNEQFF
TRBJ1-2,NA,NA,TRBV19,TGTGCCAGTAGTCTCTGGCTTAACTATGGCTACACCTTC,CASSLWLNYGYTF
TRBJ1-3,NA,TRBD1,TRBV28,TGTGCCAGCAGCGGACCCTCAGGGGGCGGTGGAAACACCATATATTTT,CASSGPSGGGGNTIYF